This T cell receptor (beta chain) stems from a study of T cells in Graves' hyperthyroidism and ophthalmopathy. The study's findings and limits: Blood shared most expanded thyroid clonotypes above 0.001.

Germline CDR1 reads KGHSH; CDR2 reads LQKENI. V shed 2 bases and J shed 2 bases, with 3 bases lying between them. The CDR3 covers 12 residues. RNA transcripts served as the template for amplifying TCR beta CDR3 regions. First-round RT-PCR targeting the TCR CDR3 was performed with the HTBI primer set. From the multiplex PCR reads, TCRdb called clonotypes with MiXCR, one entry per CDR3 protein. Of a few hundred thousand distinct CDR3 sequences listed, 15% to 18% are singletons. Patients aged 18 to 65 had newly diagnosed hyperthyroidism of under 2 months' duration. This clonotype has a count of ten or more. Its antigen is as yet unknown.

This rearrangement joins TRBV18 to TRBJ1-1; no reliable D call. The sample consisted of blood. The TCR originated in a woman between 18 and 29 years old with Graves' hyperthyroidism that later progressed to Graves' ophthalmopathy. The CDR3 spells CASSPANTEAFF. CDR3 DNA: TGTGCCAGCTCACCAGCCAACACTGAAGCTTTCTTT.